Listed below are T cell receptor beta chains from one sample, sequenced in a study of T cell responses to AZD1222 COVID-19 vaccine. TCRdb's table, derived via immunoSEQ multiplex PCR, lists solely in-frame clones and lacks some. The sample consists of 100,000 to 150,000 clones, roughly 90% of them appearing once. The source material was peripheral blood, sampled on day 0 of AZD1222 vaccination. The receptors were sampled from an adult in good health. Each CDR3 is given with its conserved first and last residue.

CASSLDSISNEQFF,TRBV11-3,TRBJ2-1
CASSQTGQLYEQYF,TRBV4-3,TRBJ2-7
CAWSVVGTGDSPLHF,TRBV30,TRBJ1-6
CASSQDRAGGELFF,TRBV4-2,TRBJ2-2
CASSLAGTAYNEQFF,TRBV7-2,TRBJ2-1
CASSLAASGGYEQYF,TRBV5-4,TRBJ2-7
CASSQDRYNTDTQYF,TRBV28,TRBJ2-3
CAINRGVDNEQFF,TRBV10-3,TRBJ2-1
CASSSRQGEFIVTEAFF,TRBV5-8,TRBJ1-1
CASARQGPNQPQHF,TRBV19,TRBJ1-5
CSASGEGTSPLHF,TRBV20-1,TRBJ1-6
CASSELGWYGYTF,TRBV6-1,TRBJ1-2
CASSLGTANNSPLHF,TRBV5-4,TRBJ1-6
CASSKVGGQVGQPQHF,TRBV6-2/TRBV6-3,TRBJ1-5
CASSRMKGGREKLFF,TRBV6-5,TRBJ1-4
CASSLATGPLVSNYGYTF,TRBV7-6,TRBJ1-2
CSVEGSLTEAFF,TRBV29-1,TRBJ1-1
CASSPGSGPNQPQHF,TRBV18,TRBJ1-5
CASSQPGDTPTNTEAFF,TRBV4-3,TRBJ1-1
CASSQGVRAEAFF,TRBV2,TRBJ1-1
CASSRGLAEGILAKNIQYF,TRBV6-2/TRBV6-3,TRBJ2-4
CASSRFGSGNTIYF,TRBV19,TRBJ1-3
CASSPRTDTQYF,TRBV18,TRBJ2-3
CASSLDSTPYF,TRBV5-1,TRBJ2-5
CASSEARPAGLIWEQYF,TRBV6-1,TRBJ2-7
CASSWTGGDTGELFF,TRBV6-2/TRBV6-3,TRBJ2-2
CATSRDRDISTDTQYF,TRBV15,TRBJ2-3
CASSPRTEETQYF,TRBV27,TRBJ2-5
CASSRAGFGTEAFF,TRBV5-4,TRBJ1-1
CASSLGGGAGTSYEQYF,TRBV5-4,TRBJ2-7
CATSRDRGPYEQYF,TRBV15,TRBJ2-7
CAISGTTMGQFF,TRBV10-3,TRBJ2-1
CAWNHPRGGNYGYTF,TRBV30,TRBJ1-2
CASSQQNSPLHF,TRBV4-1,TRBJ1-6
CASSRIGGDRGTEAFF,TRBV28,TRBJ1-1